The present TCR beta chain was sequenced within a study of OX40 agonist ivuxolimab in advanced cancers. Turning to the study itself: Given to patients was ivuxolimab, an agonistic anti-OX40 (CD134) antibody. Three patients showed partial responses: one hepatocellular carcinoma and two cutaneous melanoma cases. Patients got intravenous ivuxolimab at 0.01 to 10 mg/kg every 2 weeks.

Profiling relied on immunoSEQ multiplex PCR, and the TCRdb table lists in-frame clones only, not all of them. The repertoire holds about 150,000 clones, with 85% to 95% as singletons. On this clone itself: Its antigen remains unidentified.

Notes on the study in general: No antigen was identified for the clonally expanded peripheral T cells.

This CDR3 is 14 amino acids long. Germline values: CDR1 SGHDT, CDR2 YYEEEE. Trimming removed 4 bases at V and 4 bases at J, with 14 bases between. The chain joins TRBV5-6 to TRBJ1-1; TRBD1 might be the D (5 bases). This TCR was sampled from an adult with an advanced solid tumor such as melanoma, head and neck, liver or kidney cancer. The sample here was CD4+ or CD8+ T cells sorted from blood, taken in a trial of the OX40 agonist ivuxolimab. CDR3 coding DNA: TGTGCCAGCAGCCCCCCGGGGGTGGGCACTGAAGCTTTCTTT. It yields the protein CASSPPGVGTEAFF. The full variable domain, with the rest looked up from reference TRBV5-6 and TRBJ1-1, is DAGVTQSPTHLIKTRGQQVTLRCSPKSGHDTVSWYQQALGQGPQFIFQYYEEEERQRGNFPDRFSGHQFPNYSSELNVNALLLGDSALYLCASSPPGVGTEAFFGQGTRLTVV.